A selection of T cell receptor beta chains follows, all from one sample in a study of CD8+ T cells in alopecia areata. Assay: immunoSEQ multiplex PCR; the TCRdb copy retains only in-frame clones and omits some. The sample has about 170,000 clones; about 54% are singletons. Sequenced here: CD4+ T cells sorted from blood, sampled between weeks 55 and 65, from a patient treated with tofacitinib. The receptors derive from a human donor with alopecia areata. Each CDR3 is given with its conserved first and last residue. A D gene is named only where the DNA matches it firmly. Expanded clones get a size class; other rows say once, few or many, or leave the size out.

CSANRGETQYF TGCAGTGCCAACAGGGGGGAGACCCAGTACTTC TRBD1 TRBV20-1 - TRBJ2-5
CASGPVGFNQPQHF TGTGCCAGTGGCCCAGTGGGATTCAATCAGCCCCAGCATTTT - TRBV19 - TRBJ1-5
CASSSTPNYGYTF TGTGCCAGCAGCTCGACACCTAACTATGGCTACACCTTC - TRBV11-1 few TRBJ1-2
CASGGQGPTEAFF TGTGCCAGCGGTGGACAGGGGCCCACTGAAGCTTTCTTT TRBD1 TRBV6-5 - TRBJ1-1
CASSLGRGTYNEQFF TGTGCCAGCAGCTTAGGAAGGGGCACCTACAATGAGCAGTTCTTC - TRBV7-2 - TRBJ2-1
CASSFLGTGGTGANVLTF TGTGCCAGCAGCTTCTTGGGGACAGGGGGCACTGGGGCCAACGTCCTGACTTTC TRBD1 TRBV7-9 - TRBJ2-6
CATSRDPGAYEQYF TGTGCCACCAGCAGAGATCCAGGAGCCTACGAGCAGTACTTC - TRBV15 - TRBJ2-7
CSVGPRTGGYAFF TGCAGCGTGGGTCCACGGACAGGGGGCTATGCTTTCTTT TRBD1 TRBV29-1 - TRBJ1-1
CASGLTTASELFF TGTGCTAGTGGTTTGACGACAGCGTCTGAGCTGTTTTTT - TRBV12-5 - TRBJ2-2
CASSWARLAYEQYF TGTGCCAGCAGTTGGGCGCGTCTAGCGTACGAGCAGTACTTC - TRBV6-5 - TRBJ2-7
CACRDRQNSGANVLTF TGTGCCTGCAGGGACAGGCAAAACTCTGGGGCCAACGTCCTGACTTTC TRBD1 TRBV30 - TRBJ2-6
CATSTGASQPQFF TGTGCCACCAGCACCGGGGCGTCACAACCGCAGTTCTTC - TRBV15 - TRBJ2-1
CASSQVRASPLHF TGCGCCAGCAGCCAAGTCCGGGCCTCACCCCTCCACTTT - TRBV4-1 - TRBJ1-6
CAWSVGGGDEQFF TGTGCCTGGAGTGTTGGCGGGGGGGATGAGCAGTTCTTC TRBD2 TRBV30 few TRBJ2-1
CSVAGISSYEQYF TGCAGCGTTGCCGGGATTAGCTCCTACGAGCAGTACTTC - TRBV29-1 - TRBJ2-7
CASSDLYRDPGETQYF TGTGCCAGCAGCGATTTATACCGGGACCCCGGCGAGACCCAGTACTTC - TRBV7-9 few TRBJ2-5
CASRQGANQPQHF TGTGCCAGCCGACAGGGCGCCAATCAGCCCCAGCATTTT TRBD1 TRBV19 - TRBJ1-5
CASSVVAGGLDTQYF TGTGCCAGCAGCGTAGTGGCAGGGGGACTAGATACGCAGTATTTT - TRBV9 - TRBJ2-3
CASSIDSWTSGGSSEQFF TGTGCCAGTAGTATAGATTCGTGGACTAGCGGGGGGAGTAGTGAGCAGTTCTTC TRBD2 TRBV19 - TRBJ2-1
CASSYSGGGNQPQHF TGTGCCAGCAGTTACTCTGGGGGGGGCAATCAGCCCCAGCATTTT - TRBV6-5 - TRBJ1-5
CASSETSNTGELFF TGCGCCAGCAGTGAGACTAGCAACACCGGGGAGCTGTTTTTT - TRBV10-2 few TRBJ2-2
CASRLSGGVYEQYF TGTGCCAGTAGGCTGTCGGGAGGTGTCTACGAGCAGTACTTC TRBD2 TRBV19 many TRBJ2-7
CASSPPDRGTSYNEQFF TGCGCCAGCAGCCCCCCCGACAGGGGGACGTCCTACAATGAGCAGTTCTTC TRBD1 TRBV4-1 - TRBJ2-1
CASKVGTGNQGYTF TGTGCCAGCAAAGTCGGGACAGGGAATCAAGGCTACACCTTC TRBD1 TRBV6-5 few TRBJ1-2
CASSTRGSGANVLTF TGTGCCAGCAGTACCAGGGGAAGTGGGGCCAACGTCCTGACTTTC - TRBV6-5 - TRBJ2-6
CASSQSGGWVNQPQHF TGTGCCAGTAGCCAATCCGGCGGCTGGGTCAATCAGCCCCAGCATTTT - TRBV19 - TRBJ1-5
CSVWGLGNTGELFF TGCAGCGTTTGGGGGCTGGGGAACACCGGGGAGCTGTTTTTT - TRBV29-1 - TRBJ2-2
CASSLARGTPFNEQYF TGCGCCAGCAGCTTGGCACGGGGGACCCCCTTCAACGAGCAGTACTTC - TRBV5-1 - TRBJ2-7
CASSVGGSATEMVHF TGTGCCAGCAGCGTAGGCGGCAGCGCGACCGAGATGGTCCACTTT - TRBV9 few TRBJ1-6
CSVGQRFGTYEQYF TGCAGCGTGGGTCAGAGGTTCGGTACCTACGAGCAGTACTTC - TRBV29-1 - TRBJ2-7
CASSGPQTGGLLAGPSTDTQYF TGTGCCAGCAGCGGACCCCAGACAGGGGGGCTCCTAGCGGGGCCTAGCACAGATACGCAGTATTTT - TRBV13 few TRBJ2-3
CASSSSVSGGANVLTF TGTGCCAGCAGTTCATCAGTCTCCGGTGGGGCCAACGTCCTGACTTTC - TRBV6-5 once TRBJ2-6
CATSLTAGAGNSPLHF TGTGCCACCAGCCTTACGGCGGGGGCTGGCAATTCACCCCTCCACTTT - TRBV15 few TRBJ1-6
CAERRVIVSPLHF TGCGCCGAGAGGCGGGTTATTGTTTCACCCCTCCACTTT - TRBV23-1 - TRBJ1-6
CASSLGTTYEQYF TGTGCCAGCAGCTTGGGGACAACCTACGAGCAGTACTTC - TRBV11-3 - TRBJ2-7
CASSPWPRGTGELFF TGCGCCAGCAGCCCCTGGCCTAGGGGCACCGGGGAGCTGTTTTTT - TRBV4-1 once TRBJ2-2
CASSPDVIIETQYF TGCGCCAGCAGCCCGGACGTAATAATAGAGACCCAGTACTTC - TRBV4-1 few TRBJ2-5
CASTNSETQYF TGTGCCAGCACGAACTCAGAGACCCAGTACTTC - TRBV2 - TRBJ2-5
CASSALLTGGNGYTF TGTGCCAGCAGCGCACTCCTGACAGGGGGGAATGGCTACACCTTC TRBD1 TRBV9 - TRBJ1-2
CSVERWTTGARGETQYF TGCAGCGTTGAAAGGTGGACGACAGGGGCGAGGGGAGAGACCCAGTACTTC TRBD1 TRBV29-1 few TRBJ2-5
CAWSAYSSSRLNEQYF TGTGCCTGGAGTGCCTACTCCTCCTCAAGACTAAACGAGCAGTACTTC - TRBV30 - TRBJ2-7
CAWKGGELGEQFF TGTGCCTGGAAAGGGGGCGAACTCGGTGAGCAGTTCTTC TRBD1 TRBV30 - TRBJ2-1
CSGAEGGTDTQYF TGCAGCGGCGCAGAGGGGGGTACGGATACGCAGTATTTT - TRBV29-1 few TRBJ2-3
CASSAGTGPRGYTF TGTGCCAGCTCAGCAGGGACAGGTCCGAGGGGCTACACCTTC TRBD1 TRBV18 few TRBJ1-2
CASSPRNAGGTNTGELFF TGTGCCAGCTCACCCCGCAACGCCGGGGGTACGAACACCGGGGAGCTGTTTTTT - TRBV18 - TRBJ2-2
CASSSLVWLQETQYF TGTGCCAGCAGCTCCTTGGTATGGCTACAAGAGACCCAGTACTTC - TRBV5-6 - TRBJ2-5
CAWRMAGGMTQYF TGTGCCTGGAGAATGGCGGGGGGCATGACCCAGTACTTC TRBD2 TRBV30 - TRBJ2-5
CASSQERGPQPQHF TGCGCCAGCAGCCAAGAGAGGGGGCCTCAGCCCCAGCATTTT TRBD1 TRBV4-1 - TRBJ1-5
CAWSIFRDTFPSNKNIQYF TGTGCCTGGAGCATTTTCCGGGACACGTTTCCCTCAAACAAAAACATTCAGTACTTC - TRBV30 - TRBJ2-4
CASSLDFGQPQHF TGCGCCAGCAGCTTGGATTTTGGTCAGCCCCAGCATTTT - TRBV5-1 few TRBJ1-5
CASSLIAGTSTDTQYF TGCGCCAGCAGCTTAATAGCGGGGACTTCCACAGATACGCAGTATTTT TRBD2 TRBV5-1 - TRBJ2-3